Listed below are T cell receptor beta chains from one sample, sequenced in a study of identical twins. TCRdb reanalysed the 5' RACE reads using MiXCR and keeps one entry per CDR3 protein. Among 400,000 to 500,000 distinct CDR3 sequences listed, under 20% were seen once. The material sequenced was naive T cells sorted from blood. All receptors derive from a middle-aged man in good health. The CDR3 runs from the conserved cysteine through the conserved F or W. Fields, in order: D gene, clone size, V gene, J gene, CDR3 protein, CDR3 DNA. The D gene is left open where the match is weak. Only part of the rows carry a size: once, few, many, or a class if the clone is expanded.

D: -; size: -; V: TRBV10-3; J: TRBJ2-1; CDR3: CAISGGVGLDEQFF; DNA: TGTGCCATCAGTGGTGGGGTAGGTCTCGATGAGCAGTTCTTC
D: TRBD2; size: -; V: TRBV29-1; J: TRBJ2-7; CDR3: CSVTSGRASEQYF; DNA: TGCAGCGTTACTAGCGGGAGGGCCAGCGAGCAGTACTTC
D: -; size: -; V: TRBV5-5; J: TRBJ2-3; CDR3: CASSPRAQPDTQYF; DNA: TGTGCCAGCAGCCCCAGGGCCCAGCCAGATACGCAGTATTTT
D: TRBD1; size: -; V: TRBV5-1; J: TRBJ2-7; CDR3: CASPIRDRGLYEQYF; DNA: TGCGCCAGCCCTATCCGGGACAGGGGGCTCTACGAGCAGTACTTC
D: -; size: few; V: TRBV4-3; J: TRBJ1-6; CDR3: CASSQDRGVRSPLHF; DNA: TGCGCCAGCAGCCAAGATCGTGGGGTTCGCTCACCCCTCCACTTT
D: -; size: -; V: TRBV9; J: TRBJ2-1; CDR3: CASSVGIAFNNEQFF; DNA: TGTGCCAGCAGCGTAGGGATAGCATTTAACAATGAGCAGTTCTTC
D: -; size: few; V: TRBV5-5; J: TRBJ2-2; CDR3: CASSLIRPGELFF; DNA: TGTGCCAGCAGCTTGATACGGCCTGGGGAGCTGTTTTTT
D: TRBD2; size: few; V: TRBV5-1; J: TRBJ2-3; CDR3: CASGPGGSTDTQYF; DNA: TGCGCCAGCGGCCCCGGGGGGAGCACAGATACGCAGTATTTT
D: -; size: many; V: TRBV6-2/TRBV6-3; J: TRBJ2-1; CDR3: CASSYSRNEQFF; DNA: TGTGCCAGCAGTTACAGCCGGAATGAGCAGTTCTTC
D: TRBD1; size: -; V: TRBV28; J: TRBJ1-4; CDR3: CASSPRTGWIEKLFF; DNA: TGTGCCAGCAGCCCCCGGACAGGGTGGATCGAAAAACTGTTTTTT
D: TRBD2; size: -; V: TRBV20-1; J: TRBJ2-7; CDR3: CSADRTSGRYEQYF; DNA: TGCAGTGCTGACAGGACTAGCGGGAGGTACGAGCAGTACTTC
D: -; size: -; V: TRBV5-1; J: TRBJ1-1; CDR3: CASSFVGDNTEAFF; DNA: TGCGCCAGCAGCTTCGTCGGGGATAACACTGAAGCTTTCTTT
D: -; size: -; V: TRBV29-1; J: TRBJ1-1; CDR3: CSVVSPRMNTEAFF; DNA: TGCAGCGTTGTATCGCCGCGAATGAACACTGAAGCTTTCTTT
D: TRBD2; size: many; V: TRBV20-1; J: TRBJ2-1; CDR3: CSASLASGNYNEQFF; DNA: TGCAGTGCTAGTTTGGCTAGCGGGAACTACAATGAGCAGTTCTTC
D: -; size: many; V: TRBV28; J: TRBJ1-1; CDR3: CASSPRTFQNTEAFF; DNA: TGTGCCAGCAGCCCAAGAACATTCCAGAACACTGAAGCTTTCTTT
D: -; size: many; V: TRBV10-3; J: TRBJ2-5; CDR3: CAISFTREETQYF; DNA: TGTGCCATCAGTTTTACCAGAGAAGAGACCCAGTACTTC
D: -; size: -; V: TRBV5-1; J: TRBJ2-7; CDR3: CASSIGPGESYEQYF; DNA: TGCGCCAGCAGCATAGGGCCAGGCGAGTCCTACGAGCAGTACTTC
D: TRBD1; size: few; V: TRBV9; J: TRBJ2-3; CDR3: CASSVAGDRGRDTQYF; DNA: TGTGCCAGCAGCGTAGCAGGGGACAGGGGTAGAGATACGCAGTATTTT
D: TRBD2; size: many; V: TRBV20-1; J: TRBJ2-7; CDR3: CSARDRLAGEYEQYF; DNA: TGCAGTGCTAGAGACCGACTAGCGGGAGAATACGAGCAGTACTTC
D: -; size: -; V: TRBV5-1; J: TRBJ1-1; CDR3: CASSFAGSVEAFF; DNA: TGCGCCAGCAGCTTTGCAGGGAGCGTTGAAGCTTTCTTT
D: -; size: few; V: TRBV7-9; J: TRBJ1-1; CDR3: CASSQGITEAFF; DNA: TGTGCCAGCAGCCAGGGGATTACTGAAGCTTTCTTT
D: TRBD2; size: many; V: TRBV29-1; J: TRBJ2-3; CDR3: CSVGVAGSTDTQYF; DNA: TGCAGCGTTGGGGTAGCGGGGAGCACAGATACGCAGTATTTT
D: -; size: -; V: TRBV6-5; J: TRBJ1-3; CDR3: CASSYSAYSGNTIYF; DNA: TGTGCCAGCAGTTACTCGGCGTACTCTGGAAACACCATATATTTT
D: -; size: -; V: TRBV7-2; J: TRBJ2-5; CDR3: CASSLTLRGRETQYF; DNA: TGTGCCAGCAGCTTAACTCTGCGGGGTCGGGAGACCCAGTACTTC
D: TRBD1; size: -; V: TRBV7-2; J: TRBJ2-7; CDR3: CASSFDRGGVYEQYF; DNA: TGTGCCAGCAGCTTTGACAGGGGCGGCGTCTACGAGCAGTACTTC